The 3 T cell receptor beta chains listed next were all sequenced from one sample in a study of Tregs in tolerant kidney transplant recipients. Method: immunoSEQ multiplex PCR; TCRdb's copy keeps in-frame clones and lacks some. The sample holds 25,000 to 40,000 clones. Recipients received nonmyeloablative bone marrow transplants from related graft donors, with transient mixed chimerism. Source: CD4+ T cells from blood (PBMCs), taken 24 months after the transplant. The origin of the receptors is a human patient who received a combined kidney and bone marrow transplant. Some T cells may be supplied by the graft donor.

Worth noting for this clone: The read halts 3 residues ahead of the CDR3 end, with the missing end drawn from the germline J gene. V is TRBV7-9 and J is TRBJ1-5; TRBD1 might be the D (5 bases). The V end was cut by 3 bases, the J end by 0 bases, with 9 bases between. This CDR3 comprises 15 residues. CDR1 is SEHNR, CDR2 FQNEAQ, per germline (reference sequence). The sequenced CDR3 bases are TGTGCCAGCAGCTTGGGAGACAGTAGCAATCAGCCC. Amino acids: CASSLGDSSNQP. The full CDR3 sequence reads CASSLGDSSNQPQHF.

As to this clone: The read ends 3 residues shy of where the CDR3 ends; the end is completed using the germline J gene. The rearrangement joins TRBV11-2 to TRBJ1-4; D uncertain. The CDR3 spans 15 residues. Germline CDR1 SGHAT, CDR2 FQNNGV. V dropped 7 bases and J dropped 8 bases, with 20 bases sitting between them. CDR3 protein: CASTLAGGMGEKLFF. The part of the CDR3 DNA that was read is TGTGCCAGCACCCTGGCTGGCGGGATGGGGGAAAAA.

Comments on this clone: Read data end 3 residues before the CDR3 end; the end is taken from the germline J gene. V usage is TRBV7-8 and J usage is TRBJ1-2; D may be TRBD1 (6 bases). V was clipped by 1 base and J by 3 bases, with 9 bases between them. CDR1 and CDR2 (germline): SGHVS, FQNEAQ. The CDR3 is 14 residues long. The part of the CDR3 DNA that was read is TGTGCCAGCAGCTTAGAGGGGGGGCACTATGGC. Encoded protein: CASSLEGGHYG. Given in full, the CDR3 is CASSLEGGHYGYTF.